The T cell receptor (beta chain) under discussion was sequenced for a study of OX40 agonist ivuxolimab in advanced cancers. Profiled with immunoSEQ multiplex PCR; TCRdb holds only in-frame clones, not every one. Of more than 85,000 clones in the sample, roughly 90% are singletons; the top ten hold 0.25% to 0.35%. The CDR3 covers 15 residues. The ends were cut back, 7 bases at V and 0 bases at J, with 17 bases in the middle. The germline V gene has CDR1 SQVTM and CDR2 ANQGSEA. This TCR came from an adult with an advanced solid tumor such as melanoma, head and neck, liver or kidney cancer. The chain couples TRBV29-1 to TRBJ2-3, with D possibly called TRBD1 or TRBD2 (5 bases each). The sample was CD4+ or CD8+ T cells sorted from blood, taken in a trial of the OX40 agonist ivuxolimab. CDR3 amino acids: CSALGGTTSTDTQYF. The DNA for the CDR3 is TGCAGCGCCCTCGGTGGGACCACTAGCACAGATACGCAGTATTTT.